This T cell receptor (beta chain) comes out of a study of blood T cell repertoires in COVID-19. Whole-study context: COVID-19 samples collected from the United States, Italy and Spain covered acute and convalescent phases. Nucleic acid was either cDNA or gDNA, and it came from T cells, B-cell-depleted T cells, or PBMCs.

Per the original methods: The authors estimated nucleated cell counts from reference gene primer amplification. Measured with immunoSEQ multiplex PCR; TCRdb has only the in-frame clones, and not every one. V and J calls and clone size are those listed in that table; D and trimming were worked out from the DNA. The sample holds a few hundred thousand clones, 85% to 90% seen once. This CDR3 has 12 amino acids. Germline V lookup: CDR1 SQVTM, CDR2 ANQGSEA. V dropped 7 bases and J dropped 6 bases, with 15 bases sitting between them. It was during active infection that Seattle patients were enrolled and then longitudinally followed.

Sequencing used peripheral blood. The J gene is TRBJ1-1, the V gene TRBV29-1; possibly TRBD1 for D (6 bases). The source is a man younger than 35 with COVID-19, enrolled during active disease. CDR3 sequence: CSAEGQKPEAFF. The CDR3 DNA is TGCAGCGCCGAAGGACAGAAGCCTGAAGCTTTCTTT.